Listed below are T cell receptor beta chains from one sample, sequenced in a study of T cell changes during pregnancy in multiple sclerosis. TCRdb keeps only in-frame clones here, not all; method: immunoSEQ multiplex PCR. The table shows 35,000 to 40,000 clones, with roughly 91% occurring only once. This sample comprised CD8+ T cells from peripheral blood mononuclear cells, obtained in the second trimester of pregnancy. The source is a female donor with multiple sclerosis, enrolled in a pregnancy study. Each CDR3 is given without its conserved first and last residue.

J,V,CDR3
TRBJ2-7,TRBV2,ASSVSATVKTHEQY
TRBJ1-3,TRBV30,AQNRGAGNTIY
TRBJ2-7,TRBV7-9,ASSSVRQGRTIEQY
TRBJ2-7,TRBV29-1,SVGEREGPYEQY
TRBJ2-7,TRBV5-4,ASSLALAGINEQY
TRBJ1-1,TRBV7-9,ASSPRDRETEAF
TRBJ1-5,TRBV27,ASRWTAYSNQPQH
TRBJ1-2,TRBV5-1,ASSLRVTDSYGYT
TRBJ2-3,TRBV30,AHDAGTADTQY
TRBJ1-2,TRBV2,ASSVARPNYGYT
TRBJ2-5,TRBV4-2,ASSQPYLGLAGEGTQY
TRBJ1-4,TRBV11-2,ASSLSGDGEKLF
TRBJ1-1,TRBV21-1,ASSKVDYRVRRFEAF
TRBJ1-1,TRBV9,ASSVGMNTEAF
TRBJ1-4,TRBV27,ASSHRGTNEKLF
TRBJ2-1,TRBV10-3,AIRRQGLDNEQF
TRBJ1-3,TRBV30,ACDRDSGNTIY
TRBJ1-2,TRBV21-1,ASSKEPGTWGGYT
TRBJ2-5,TRBV14,ASSPAKETQY
TRBJ2-7,TRBV7-2,ASSSYSGGATGEQY
TRBJ2-2,TRBV5-1,ASSLFSQSANTGELF
TRBJ1-1,TRBV13,ASSGLGGMNTEAF
TRBJ2-3,TRBV7-8,ASSPPYEDTQY
TRBJ2-2,TRBV4-1,ASTRDRNTGELF
TRBJ1-1,TRBV10-1,ASSGPGNLNTEAF
TRBJ2-4,TRBV2,ASSGQGEIKNIQY
TRBJ1-1,TRBV5-4,ASSLGQANTEAF
TRBJ1-6,TRBV10-3,AIRPTGGTLPLH
TRBJ2-2,TRBV6-5,ASSYSRGPGELF
TRBJ2-7,TRBV7-6,ASSDSGYEQY
TRBJ1-5,TRBV30,AWRGDRDIDGNQPQH
TRBJ2-6,TRBV7-9,ASSPLKTGGTSGANVLT
TRBJ2-7,TRBV4-1,ASSPSQLAASYEQY
TRBJ1-4,TRBV7-6,ASSPPGGEKLF
TRBJ1-4,TRBV7-9,ASSLRHTGATNEKLF
TRBJ2-7,TRBV30,AWGALPGTGDLY
TRBJ2-6,TRBV27,ASSLLGASGANVLT
TRBJ2-1,TRBV7-9,ASSLGGGDYNEQF
TRBJ2-3,TRBV9,ASSVFRGNTDTQY
TRBJ2-1,TRBV19,ASRLAGVAHNEQF
TRBJ2-1,TRBV5-1,ASMGTSGSINNEQF
TRBJ2-1,TRBV9,ASSVETSVDEQF
TRBJ1-6,TRBV7-9,ASSLVGQNNSPLH
TRBJ2-6,TRBV29-1,SVEGLAGSGANVLT
TRBJ2-1,TRBV13,ASSSTGTSGRYEQF
TRBJ2-7,TRBV10-2,ASSENGDEQY
TRBJ2-3,TRBV28,ASSLSDTQY
TRBJ2-7,TRBV10-3,AISGTVTYEQY
TRBJ1-1,TRBV19,ASSIGAGNTEAF
TRBJ2-2,TRBV4-1,ASSPTDNTGELF
TRBJ2-1,TRBV6-4,ASSRRGSYNEQF